This T cell receptor (beta chain) was recovered during a study of blood T cell repertoires in COVID-19. Study-level background: Whether acute or convalescent, the COVID-19 samples came from the United States, Italy and Spain. Nucleic acid was either cDNA or gDNA, and it came from T cells, B-cell-depleted T cells, or PBMCs.

The CDR3 contains 15 residues. The germline V gene encodes CDR1 GTSNPN and CDR2 SVGIG (reference sequence). V trimming: 2 bases; J trimming: 6 bases; junction bases outside the gene matches: 10. How the authors handled the data: The assay estimated nucleated cells by amplifying reference gene primers. Here immunoSEQ multiplex PCR was the method, and the copy in TCRdb shows in-frame clones only, minus some. V, J and clone size are taken as reported in that table, and D and trimming were inferred from the DNA itself. The data show roughly 410,000 clones, with about 90% seen just once and roughly 1.2% held by the top ten.

The chain is built from TRBV30 and TRBJ1-3; 7 nucleotides align to TRBD1. The receptor comes from a man aged 35-49 years with acute or convalescent COVID-19. Sequencing was carried out using peripheral blood. The CDR3 loop reads CAWSRGQSKINTIYF. The CDR3 nucleotides are TGTGCCTGGAGTAGGGGACAGAGCAAAATAAACACCATATATTTT.